This T cell receptor beta chain was recorded in a study of identical twins. As regards this clonotype: Its antigen remains unknown. A read error may produce the germline difference seen at one junction end.

MiXCR was run by TCRdb on the 5' RACE reads, yielding one entry per CDR3 protein. The sample lists 300,000 to 400,000 distinct CDR3 sequences, about 10% seen once, with roughly 8.7% in the top ten. Broader study findings: In zero-insertion analyses, partial confounding could arise from invariant MAIT and iNKT cells. Conclusions leaned on cross-sectional statistical analysis and did not track the same donors over time.

The sequencing sample was made of naive T cells sorted from blood. This receptor was identified in a woman in her forties or fifties in good health.

Written as DNA, the CDR3 is TGTGCCAGCAGCTTAGCCGGGACAGGCGGGTGGGTTTTT. Amino acid sequence: CASSLAGTGGWVF. The chain employs TRBV11-2 and TRBJ2-3, with TRBD1 matching over 8 bases. The CDR3 has 13 amino acids. CDR1 and CDR2 from the germline V gene are SGHAT and FQNNGV.